The rows below give T cell receptor beta chains drawn from one sample of a study of T cells in Graves' hyperthyroidism and ophthalmopathy. In TCRdb, the multiplex PCR reads were re-called with MiXCR into one record per CDR3 protein. The sample consists of 650,000 to 800,000 distinct CDR3 sequences, 45% of them appearing once. Sequenced input: peripheral blood or thyroid tissue (not recorded which). The source is an adult man with Graves' disease, either hyperthyroidism or ophthalmopathy (not recorded which). Each CDR3 is given with its conserved first and last residue. The D gene is left open where the match is weak. A clone size is listed for some rows: how often the clone was seen (once, few, many), or a class if it is expanded.

TRBV7-4	TRBD2	16	TRBJ2-7	few	TGTGCCAGCAGGGCGGGACTAGCGGGGGTGTCCTACGAGCAGTACTTC	CASRAGLAGVSYEQYF
TRBV7-9	-	12	TRBJ2-5	many	TGTGCCAGCAGCTCCTCTCAAGGGACCCAGTACTTC	CASSSSQGTQYF
TRBV7-2	TRBD1	14	TRBJ1-4	-	TGTGCCAGCACCAAAGGGCAGGGGGAAGAAAAACTGTTTTTT	CASTKGQGEEKLFF
TRBV7-3	-	11	TRBJ1-6	-	TGTGCCAGCAGCTTGGGGGACAATCTCCACTTT	CASSLGDNLHF
TRBV20-1	TRBD1	13	TRBJ2-7	many	TGCAGTGCTAACCGGGACAGGTCGTCCGAGCAGTACTTC	CSANRDRSSEQYF
TRBV14	-	13	TRBJ1-4	many	TGTGCCAGCAGAGAAGGGGGTAATGAAAAACTGTTTTTT	CASREGGNEKLFF
TRBV7-9	-	15	TRBJ2-2	-	TGTGCCAGCAGCAATATGATGAAAAACACCGGGGAGCTGTTTTTT	CASSNMMKNTGELFF
TRBV5-4	TRBD1	15	TRBJ1-2	-	TGTGCCAGCAGCCAGAACCCGGGACAGGGCTCTGGCTACACCTTC	CASSQNPGQGSGYTF
TRBV7-8	-	14	TRBJ2-5	many	TGTGCCAGCAGCTTCTTTATTTGGCAAGAGACCCAGTACTTC	CASSFFIWQETQYF
TRBV10-3	-	14	TRBJ2-7	-	TGTGCCATCAGTGCCGACAGTCCCCCCTACGAGCAGTACTTC	CAISADSPPYEQYF
TRBV19	-	14	TRBJ2-2	-	TGTGCCAGTAATCGAGCAGGGTCGAGCGGGGAGCTGTTTTTT	CASNRAGSSGELFF
TRBV7-3	-	13	TRBJ2-7	many	TGTGCCAGCAGTGAAGACGTCTCCTACGAGCAGTACTTC	CASSEDVSYEQYF
TRBV10-3	-	15	TRBJ1-2	-	TGTGCCATCAGTGAAGAGGTGGCGGGGGTTGATGGCTACACCTTC	CAISEEVAGVDGYTF
TRBV20-1	-	13	TRBJ1-3	few	TGCAGTGCTAGAGTGTGGGAAGGAAACACCATATATTTT	CSARVWEGNTIYF
TRBV6-5	-	15	TRBJ2-5	few	TGTGCCAGCAGTTACTCACTAGCAGTTGGAGAGACCCAGTACTTC	CASSYSLAVGETQYF
TRBV13	TRBD2	16	TRBJ2-5	many	TGTGCCAGCAGTTCCCGGACTAGCGGGAGTCTCGAGACCCAGTACTTC	CASSSRTSGSLETQYF
TRBV29-1	-	11	TRBJ1-1	once	TGCAGCGTTGAAGTGACGGGGATAGCTTTCTTT	CSVEVTGIAFF
TRBV12-3/TRBV12-4	-	13	TRBJ1-2	many	TGTGCCAGCAGTTACAGTGGGGGGGGCGGCTACACCTTC	CASSYSGGGGYTF
TRBV29-1	-	11	TRBJ1-1	many	TGCAGCGTTGAAGGAATTCCTGAAGCTTTCTTT	CSVEGIPEAFF
TRBV20-1	-	15	TRBJ1-4	many	TGCAGTGCTAGAAGCATGGCGGGGGTAAATGAAAAACTGTTTTTT	CSARSMAGVNEKLFF
TRBV29-1	-	13	TRBJ1-2	many	TGCAGCGTTGAAGCGGACAGCCTCTATGGCTACACCTTC	CSVEADSLYGYTF
TRBV6-5	-	15	TRBJ1-1	-	TGTGCCAGCAGTTTCCAGGGATCCCTGAACACTGAAGCTTTCTTT	CASSFQGSLNTEAFF
TRBV7-2	TRBD2	16	TRBJ2-5	-	TGTGCCAGCAGCGGAGGACTAGCGGGCCTCCAAGAGACCCAGTACTTC	CASSGGLAGLQETQYF
TRBV2	-	16	TRBJ2-5	-	TGTGCCAGCAGTACGGAGGGGACAGTGCTGCAAGAGACCCAGTACTTC	CASSTEGTVLQETQYF
TRBV7-2	-	16	TRBJ1-1	few	TGTGCCAGCAGCCAAAGAGGCCGACAGGAGAACACTGAAGCTTTCTTT	CASSQRGRQENTEAFF
TRBV7-8	-	14	TRBJ1-5	many	TGTGCCAGCAGCTTAGCTTTTAGCAATCAGCCCCAGCATTTT	CASSLAFSNQPQHF
TRBV7-9	-	15	TRBJ2-7	-	TGTGCCAGCAGCTATCAGCAGGGGTGGCAGCCCCAGCAGTACTTC	CASSYQQGWQPQQYF
TRBV19	TRBD1	15	TRBJ1-2	many	TGTGCCAGTAGTGTCGACAGGGAAGCTAACTATGGCTACACCTTC	CASSVDREANYGYTF
TRBV7-6	TRBD1	15	TRBJ1-6	once	TGTGCCAGCAGCTTAGCGGGACAGGGTAGCTCACCCCTCCACTTT	CASSLAGQGSSPLHF
TRBV7-8	TRBD2	15	TRBJ2-2	few	TGTGCCAGCAGCTTAATAGCGGGAGACACCGGGGAGCTGTTTTTT	CASSLIAGDTGELFF
TRBV2	-	14	TRBJ1-2	few	TGTGCCAGCAGTGTACAGGGACCTAACTATGGCTACACCTTC	CASSVQGPNYGYTF
TRBV7-9	TRBD2	16	TRBJ2-5	few	TGTGCCAGCAGCTCACTAGCGGGAGGGCCAAGAGAGACCCAGTACTTC	CASSSLAGGPRETQYF
TRBV7-2	-	14	TRBJ1-1	-	TGTGCCAGCAGCTTGGCCGGCAGCCCCACTGAAGCTTTCTTT	CASSLAGSPTEAFF
TRBV2	-	14	TRBJ2-7	many	TGTGCCAGCAGTAGGGGAACAGGGAACTACGAGCAGTACTTC	CASSRGTGNYEQYF
TRBV20-1	-	13	TRBJ1-2	-	TGCAGTGCTAGGAGGCAGGCTAACTATGGCTACACCTTC	CSARRQANYGYTF
TRBV24-1	-	8	TRBJ1-1	-	TGTAAAAACACTGAAGCTTTCTTT	CKNTEAFF
TRBV20-1	-	13	TRBJ2-2	-	TGCAGTGCTCAGAGGCTAGCGACCGGGGAGCTGTTTTTT	CSAQRLATGELFF
TRBV29-1	TRBD1	10	TRBJ1-2	once	TGCAGCGGACGGACAGGGGGCTACACCTTC	CSGRTGGYTF
TRBV14	-	13	TRBJ1-5	many	TGTGCCAGCAGCCAGCAGGCAAATCAGCCCCAGCATTTT	CASSQQANQPQHF
TRBV7-8	-	13	TRBJ2-7	-	TGTGCCAGCAGCTTAGAGGGCCCGGACGAGCAGTACTTT	CASSLEGPDEQYF
TRBV6-5	-	15	TRBJ1-2	-	TGTGCCAGCAGCCAAGTTGTTGGGGGCTGGTATGGCTACACCTTC	CASSQVVGGWYGYTF
TRBV29-1	-	14	TRBJ1-2	-	TGCAGCGGGACAATGACAGCCATAAACTATGGCTACACCTTC	CSGTMTAINYGYTF
TRBV11-2	-	13	TRBJ1-1	-	TGTGCCAGCAGCTTAGTTTTAGCGGATGAAGCTTTCTTT	CASSLVLADEAFF
TRBV7-9	-	15	TRBJ1-6	-	TGTGCCAGCAGCTCGGTCGGGGCTGGGAATTCACCCCTCCACTTT	CASSSVGAGNSPLHF
TRBV24-1	TRBD1	15	TRBJ1-1	many	TGTGCCACCAGACCCGGGACAGACAAGAACACTGAAGCTTTCTTT	CATRPGTDKNTEAFF
TRBV29-1	-	15	TRBJ1-1	-	TGCAGTGCGCCGAGAATAGGAGGGGCGCCCACTGAAGCTTTCTTT	CSAPRIGGAPTEAFF
TRBV24-1	TRBD2	17	TRBJ2-7	-	TGTGCCACCAGTGACCCGGGGTTAGCGGGCACACCTGGAGAGCAGTACTTC	CATSDPGLAGTPGEQYF
TRBV10-3	TRBD1	13	TRBJ2-7	few	TGTGCCATCACCCCGGACAGGGGCTACGAGCAGTACTTC	CAITPDRGYEQYF
TRBV19	TRBD1	13	TRBJ1-5	-	TGTGCCACTACAGGGGGAAGCAATCAGCCCCAGCATTTT	CATTGGSNQPQHF
TRBV7-3	TRBD1	14	TRBJ1-6	many	TGTGCCAGCAGCACCGGACAGGTTAATTCACCCCTCCACTTT	CASSTGQVNSPLHF
TRBV10-2	-	13	TRBJ1-3	many	TGCGCCAGCAGTCACCCGACTGGAAACACCATATATTTT	CASSHPTGNTIYF
TRBV7-8	-	14	TRBJ2-7	few	-	CASFGPGVTHEQYF
TRBV9	-	12	TRBJ1-4	-	TGTGCCAGCAGCATATCAGGGGAAAAACTGTTTTTT	CASSISGEKLFF
TRBV7-9	TRBD1	16	TRBJ1-4	few	TGTGCCAGCAGCTTAGGGGGGACAGGAACTAATGAAAAACTGTTTTTT	CASSLGGTGTNEKLFF